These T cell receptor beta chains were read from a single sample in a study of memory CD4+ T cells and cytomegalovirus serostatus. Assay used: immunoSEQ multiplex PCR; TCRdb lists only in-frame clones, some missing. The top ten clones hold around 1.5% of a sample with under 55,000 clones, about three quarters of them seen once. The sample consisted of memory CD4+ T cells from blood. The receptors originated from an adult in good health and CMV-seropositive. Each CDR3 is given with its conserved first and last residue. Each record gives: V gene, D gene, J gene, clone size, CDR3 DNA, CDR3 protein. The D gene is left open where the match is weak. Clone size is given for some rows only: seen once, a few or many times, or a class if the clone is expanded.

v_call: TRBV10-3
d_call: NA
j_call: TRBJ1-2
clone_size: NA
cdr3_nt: TGTGCCATCAGTCCCAAAGCACGACAGGATGCTAACTATGGCTACACCTTC
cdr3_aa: CAISPKARQDANYGYTF

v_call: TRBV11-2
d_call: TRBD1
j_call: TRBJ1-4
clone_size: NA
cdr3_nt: TGTGCCAGCAGCTTAGGGTACAGGGGTCGCAAAGAAAAACTGTTTTTT
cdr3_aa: CASSLGYRGRKEKLFF

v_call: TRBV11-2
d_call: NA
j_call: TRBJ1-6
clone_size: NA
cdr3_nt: TGTGCCAGCAACCTAGGGGCCTATCATTCACCCCTCCACTTT
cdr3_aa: CASNLGAYHSPLHF

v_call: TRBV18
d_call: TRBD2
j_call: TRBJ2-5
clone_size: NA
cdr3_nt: TGTGCCAGCTCACCGAATAGCGGGGGCCAAGAGACCCAGTACTTC
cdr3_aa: CASSPNSGGQETQYF

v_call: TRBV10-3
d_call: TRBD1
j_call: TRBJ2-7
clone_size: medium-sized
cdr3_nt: TGTGCCATCAGTGGGGGGACAGGGGGCCACGAGCAGTACTTC
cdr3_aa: CAISGGTGGHEQYF

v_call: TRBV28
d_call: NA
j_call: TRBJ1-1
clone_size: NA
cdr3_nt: TGTGCCAGCAGCCGACCAGGGGCGGCCGCTGAAGCTTTCTTT
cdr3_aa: CASSRPGAAAEAFF

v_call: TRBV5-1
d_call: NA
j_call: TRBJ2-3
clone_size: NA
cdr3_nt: TGCGCCAGCAGCTTGGCAGGGCATAACACAGATACGCAGTATTTT
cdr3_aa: CASSLAGHNTDTQYF

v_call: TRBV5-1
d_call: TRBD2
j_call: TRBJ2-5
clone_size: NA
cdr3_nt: TGCGCCAGCAGCTTGCAGCGGGGATGGGGGGAGACCCAGTACTTC
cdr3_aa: CASSLQRGWGETQYF

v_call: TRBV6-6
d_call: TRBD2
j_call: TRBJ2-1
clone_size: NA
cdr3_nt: TGTGCCAGCAGTTTCGACGGGACTAGCGGGAGAAATGAGCAGTTCTTC
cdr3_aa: CASSFDGTSGRNEQFF

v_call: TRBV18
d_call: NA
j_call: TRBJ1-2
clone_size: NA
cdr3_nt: TGTGCCAGCTCACCACGGACAGACAACTATGGCTACACCTTC
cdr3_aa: CASSPRTDNYGYTF

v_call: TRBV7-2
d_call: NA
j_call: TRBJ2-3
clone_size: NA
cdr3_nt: TGTGCCAGCAGCTTACTCGGTGTGGGGCCGCTGGATACGCAGTATTTT
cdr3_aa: CASSLLGVGPLDTQYF

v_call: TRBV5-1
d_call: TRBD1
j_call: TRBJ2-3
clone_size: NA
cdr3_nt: TGCGCCAGCAGCCCCAGGGGGTTCGGCACAGATACGCAGTATTTT
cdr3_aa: CASSPRGFGTDTQYF

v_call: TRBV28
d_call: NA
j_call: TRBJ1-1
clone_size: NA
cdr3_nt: TGTGCCAGCAGTTTAGGCAGGAACACTGAAGCTTTCTTT
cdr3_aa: CASSLGRNTEAFF

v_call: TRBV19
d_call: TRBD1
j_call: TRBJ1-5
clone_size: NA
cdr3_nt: TGTGCCAGTACAGACAGGGGATTCAACAATCAGCCCCAGCATTTT
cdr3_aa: CASTDRGFNNQPQHF

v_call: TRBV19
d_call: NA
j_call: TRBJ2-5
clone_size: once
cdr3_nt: TGTGCCAGTAGCCCCCTAGCTTGGGAGACCCAGTACTTC
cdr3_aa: CASSPLAWETQYF

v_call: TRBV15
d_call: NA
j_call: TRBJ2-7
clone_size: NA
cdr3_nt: TGTGCCACCAGCAGAGGTAGAGGCCTAAACGAGCAGTACTTC
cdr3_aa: CATSRGRGLNEQYF

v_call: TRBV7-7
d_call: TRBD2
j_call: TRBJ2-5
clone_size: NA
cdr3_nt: TGTGCTAGCTTTCAGGGAAGCGGGGGGGCCGGAGAGACCCAGTACTTC
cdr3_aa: CASFQGSGGAGETQYF

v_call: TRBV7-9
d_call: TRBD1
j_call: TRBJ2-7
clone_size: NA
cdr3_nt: TGTGCCAGCATTTGGATCTCCGGGACAGGGGGCGAGCAGTACTTC
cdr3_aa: CASIWISGTGGEQYF

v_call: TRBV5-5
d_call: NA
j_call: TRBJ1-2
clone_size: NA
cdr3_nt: TGTGCCAGCAGCTTGGGTCACCTCCTTACACCTAACTATGGCTACACCTTC
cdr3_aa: CASSLGHLLTPNYGYTF

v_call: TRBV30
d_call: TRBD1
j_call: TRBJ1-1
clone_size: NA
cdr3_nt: TGTGCCTGGAGTGTTTCCGGACAGGGTGTATCTGCTTTCTTT
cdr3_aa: CAWSVSGQGVSAFF

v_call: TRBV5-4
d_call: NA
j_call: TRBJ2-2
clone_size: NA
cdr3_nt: TGTGCCAGCAGCGAAAAGGGGCCGAACACCGGGGAGCTGTTTTTT
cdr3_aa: CASSEKGPNTGELFF

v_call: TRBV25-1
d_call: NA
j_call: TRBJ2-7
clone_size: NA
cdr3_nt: TGTGCCAGCAGTGAATACGCGAGGGGGTTCGCCTCCTACGAGCAGTACTTC
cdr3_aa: CASSEYARGFASYEQYF